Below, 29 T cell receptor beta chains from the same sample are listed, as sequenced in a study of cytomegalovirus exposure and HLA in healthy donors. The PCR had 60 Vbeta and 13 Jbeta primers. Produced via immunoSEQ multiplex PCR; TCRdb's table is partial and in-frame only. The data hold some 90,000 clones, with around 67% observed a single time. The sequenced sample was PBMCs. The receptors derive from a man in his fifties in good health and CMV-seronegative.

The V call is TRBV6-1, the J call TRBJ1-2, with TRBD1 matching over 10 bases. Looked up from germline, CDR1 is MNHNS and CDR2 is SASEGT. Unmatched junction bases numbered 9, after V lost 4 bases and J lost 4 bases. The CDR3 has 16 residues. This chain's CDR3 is CASSVSRQGASYGYTF. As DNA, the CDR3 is TGTGCCAGCAGTGTCTCCCGACAGGGGGCCAGCTATGGCTACACCTTC.

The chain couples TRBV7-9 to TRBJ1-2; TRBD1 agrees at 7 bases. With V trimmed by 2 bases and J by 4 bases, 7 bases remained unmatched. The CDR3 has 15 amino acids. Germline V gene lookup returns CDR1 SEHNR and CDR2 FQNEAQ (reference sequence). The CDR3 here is CASSLTLTGIYGYTF. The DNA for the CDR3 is TGTGCCAGCAGCTTAACGTTGACAGGGATCTATGGCTACACCTTC.

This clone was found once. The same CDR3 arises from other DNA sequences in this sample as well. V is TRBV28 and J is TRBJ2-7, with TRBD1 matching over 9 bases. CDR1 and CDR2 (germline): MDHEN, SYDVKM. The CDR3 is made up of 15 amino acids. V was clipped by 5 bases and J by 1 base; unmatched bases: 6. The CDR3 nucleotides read TGTGCCAGCAGTACGCCGGGACAGGGATCCTACGAGCAGTACTTC. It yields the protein CASSTPGQGSYEQYF.

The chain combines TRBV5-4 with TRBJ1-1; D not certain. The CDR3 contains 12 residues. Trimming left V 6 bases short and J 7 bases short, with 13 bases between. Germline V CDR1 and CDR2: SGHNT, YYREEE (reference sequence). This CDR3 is CASILGNGEAFF. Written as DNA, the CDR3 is TGTGCCAGCATCCTAGGAAATGGTGAAGCTTTCTTT.

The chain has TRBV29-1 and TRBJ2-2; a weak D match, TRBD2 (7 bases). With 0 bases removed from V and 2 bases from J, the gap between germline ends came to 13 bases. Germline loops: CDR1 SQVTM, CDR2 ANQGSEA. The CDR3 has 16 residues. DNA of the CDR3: TGCAGCGTTGAAGATCCGGCGGGGGCTAACACCGGGGAGCTGTTTTTT. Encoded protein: CSVEDPAGANTGELFF.

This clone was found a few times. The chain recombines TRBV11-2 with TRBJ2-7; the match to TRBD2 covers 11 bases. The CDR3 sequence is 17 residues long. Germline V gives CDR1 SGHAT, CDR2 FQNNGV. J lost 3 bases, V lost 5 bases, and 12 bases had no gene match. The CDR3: CASSPGYGTSGLYEQYF. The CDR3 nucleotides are TGTGCCAGCAGCCCCGGGTACGGGACTAGCGGACTCTACGAGCAGTACTTC.

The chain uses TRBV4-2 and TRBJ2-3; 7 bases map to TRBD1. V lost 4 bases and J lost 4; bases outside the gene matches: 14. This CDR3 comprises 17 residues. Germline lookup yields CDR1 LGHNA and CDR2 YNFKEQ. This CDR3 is CASSPSSAGGISDTQYF. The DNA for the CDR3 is TGTGCCAGCAGCCCAAGTTCAGCAGGGGGAATTTCAGATACGCAGTATTTT.

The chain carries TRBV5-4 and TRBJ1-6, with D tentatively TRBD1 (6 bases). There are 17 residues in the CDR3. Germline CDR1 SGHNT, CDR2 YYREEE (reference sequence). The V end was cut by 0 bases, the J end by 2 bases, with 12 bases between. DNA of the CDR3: TGTGCCAGCAGCTTGGCGTTGGACAGAGCCTATAATTCACCCCTCCACTTT. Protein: CASSLALDRAYNSPLHF. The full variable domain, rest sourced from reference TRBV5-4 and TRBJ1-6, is ETGVTQSPTHLIKTRGQQVTLRCSSQSGHNTVSWYQQALGQGPQFIFQYYREEENGRGNFPPRFSGLQFPNYSSELNVNALELDDSALYLCASSLALDRAYNSPLHFGNGTRLTVT.

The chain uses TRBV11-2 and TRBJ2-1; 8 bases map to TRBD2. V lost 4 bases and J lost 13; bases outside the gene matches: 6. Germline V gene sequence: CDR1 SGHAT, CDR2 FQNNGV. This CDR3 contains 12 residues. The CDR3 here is CASSSGTRSQFF. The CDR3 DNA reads TGTGCCAGCAGCTCCGGGACTAGGAGTCAGTTCTTC.

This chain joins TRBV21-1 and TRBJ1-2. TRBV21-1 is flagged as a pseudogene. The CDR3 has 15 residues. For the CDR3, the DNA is TGTGCCAGCAGAGGAACCCTAGGGAGACGCCTAAGCTACACCTTC. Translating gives CASRGTLGRRLSYTF.

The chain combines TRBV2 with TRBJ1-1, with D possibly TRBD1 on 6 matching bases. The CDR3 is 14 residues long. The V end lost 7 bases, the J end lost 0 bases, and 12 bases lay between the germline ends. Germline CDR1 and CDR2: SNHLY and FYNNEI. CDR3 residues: CASNNGGLNTEAFF. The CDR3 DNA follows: TGTGCCAGCAATAATGGGGGCTTGAACACTGAAGCTTTCTTT.

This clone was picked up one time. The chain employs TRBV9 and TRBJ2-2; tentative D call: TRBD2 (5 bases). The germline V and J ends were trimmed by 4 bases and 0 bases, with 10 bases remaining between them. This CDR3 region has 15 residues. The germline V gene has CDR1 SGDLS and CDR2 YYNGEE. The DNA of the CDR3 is TGTGCCAGCAGCAGACGGACTGCGAACACCGGGGAGCTGTTTTTT. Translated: CASSRRTANTGELFF.

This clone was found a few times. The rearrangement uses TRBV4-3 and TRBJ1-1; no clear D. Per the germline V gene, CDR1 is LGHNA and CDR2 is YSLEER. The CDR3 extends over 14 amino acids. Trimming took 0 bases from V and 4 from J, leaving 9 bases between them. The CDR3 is CASSQERVSTEAFF. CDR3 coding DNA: TGCGCCAGCAGCCAAGAACGGGTATCCACTGAAGCTTTCTTT.

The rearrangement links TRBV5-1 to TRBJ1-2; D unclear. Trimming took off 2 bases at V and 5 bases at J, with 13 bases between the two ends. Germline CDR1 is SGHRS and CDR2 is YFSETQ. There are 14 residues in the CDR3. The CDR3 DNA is TGCGCCAGCAGCTTTGAGTCGGGAAGGTATGGCTACACCTTC. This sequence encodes CASSFESGRYGYTF.

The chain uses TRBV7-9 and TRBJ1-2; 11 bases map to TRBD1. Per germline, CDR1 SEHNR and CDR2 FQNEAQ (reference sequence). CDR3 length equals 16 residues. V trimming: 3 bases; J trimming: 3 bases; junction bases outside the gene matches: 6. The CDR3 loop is CASSFRGQGEDYGYTF. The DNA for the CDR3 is TGTGCCAGCAGCTTTCGGGGACAGGGGGAAGACTATGGCTACACCTTC.

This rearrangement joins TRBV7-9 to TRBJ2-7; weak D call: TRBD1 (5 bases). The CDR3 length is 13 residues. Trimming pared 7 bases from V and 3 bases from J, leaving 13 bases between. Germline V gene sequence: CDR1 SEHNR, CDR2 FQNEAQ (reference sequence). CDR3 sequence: CASNQDKIYEQYF. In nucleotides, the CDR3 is TGTGCCAGCAACCAGGACAAGATCTACGAGCAGTACTTC.

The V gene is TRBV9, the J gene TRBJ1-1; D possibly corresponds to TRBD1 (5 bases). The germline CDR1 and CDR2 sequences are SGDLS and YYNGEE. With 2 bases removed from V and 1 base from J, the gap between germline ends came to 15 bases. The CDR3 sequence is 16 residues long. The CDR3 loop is CASSVGAGRENTEAFF. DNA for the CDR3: TGTGCCAGCAGCGTCGGGGCAGGGAGGGAGAACACTGAAGCTTTCTTT.

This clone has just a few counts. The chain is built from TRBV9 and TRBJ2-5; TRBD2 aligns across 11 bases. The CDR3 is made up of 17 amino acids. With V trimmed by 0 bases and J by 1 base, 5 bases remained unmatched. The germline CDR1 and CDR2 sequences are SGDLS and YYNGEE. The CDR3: CASSVGASGGFQETQYF. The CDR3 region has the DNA TGTGCCAGCAGCGTAGGGGCTAGCGGGGGGTTCCAAGAGACCCAGTACTTC.

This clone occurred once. The CDR3 DNA is TGTGCCAGCAGCTTAGGACAGGGAGTCAATGAGCAGTTCTTC. This sequence encodes CASSLGQGVNEQFF. V and J are TRBV13 and TRBJ2-1; weak D call: TRBD1 (6 bases). There are 14 residues in the CDR3. Germline V CDR1 and CDR2: PRHDT, FYEKMQ (reference sequence). Trimming stripped 0 bases from V and 6 bases from J, with 9 bases between.

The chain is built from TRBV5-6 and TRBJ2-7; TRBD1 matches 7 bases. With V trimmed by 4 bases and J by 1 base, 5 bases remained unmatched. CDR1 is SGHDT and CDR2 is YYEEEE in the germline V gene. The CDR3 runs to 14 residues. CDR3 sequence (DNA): TGTGCCAGCAGCAGGAGACAGGGTTCCTACGAGCAGTACTTC. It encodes CASSRRQGSYEQYF.

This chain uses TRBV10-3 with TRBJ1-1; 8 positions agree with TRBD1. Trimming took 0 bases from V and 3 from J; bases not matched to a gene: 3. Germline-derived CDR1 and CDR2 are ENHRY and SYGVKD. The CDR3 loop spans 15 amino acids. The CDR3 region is CAISESKQGDTEAFF. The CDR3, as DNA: TGTGCCATCAGTGAGTCGAAACAGGGGGACACTGAAGCTTTCTTT.

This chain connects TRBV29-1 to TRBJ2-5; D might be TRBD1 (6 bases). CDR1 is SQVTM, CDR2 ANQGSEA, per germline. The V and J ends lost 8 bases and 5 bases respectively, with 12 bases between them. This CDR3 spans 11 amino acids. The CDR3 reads CSFNRVETQYF. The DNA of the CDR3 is TGCAGCTTTAACAGGGTTGAGACCCAGTACTTC.

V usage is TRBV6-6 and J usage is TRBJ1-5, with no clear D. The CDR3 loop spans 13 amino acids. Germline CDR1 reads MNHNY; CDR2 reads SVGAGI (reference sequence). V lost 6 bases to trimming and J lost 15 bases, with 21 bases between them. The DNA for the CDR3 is TGTGCCAGCAGCCCCGAGGCTACTGGTTTCAGGCATTTT. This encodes CASSPEATGFRHF.

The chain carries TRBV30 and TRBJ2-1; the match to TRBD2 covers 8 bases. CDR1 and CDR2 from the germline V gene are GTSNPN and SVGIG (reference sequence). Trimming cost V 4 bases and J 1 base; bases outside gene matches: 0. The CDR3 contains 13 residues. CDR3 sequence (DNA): TGTGCCTGGACGGGGGGGTCCTACAATGAGCAGTTCTTC. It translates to CAWTGGSYNEQFF. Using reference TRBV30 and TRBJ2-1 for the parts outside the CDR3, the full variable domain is SQTIHQWPATLVQPVGSPLSLECTVEGTSNPNLYWYRQAAGRGLQLLFYSVGIGQISSEVPQNLSASRPQDRQFILSSKKLLLSDSGFYLCAWTGGSYNEQFFGPGTRLTVL.

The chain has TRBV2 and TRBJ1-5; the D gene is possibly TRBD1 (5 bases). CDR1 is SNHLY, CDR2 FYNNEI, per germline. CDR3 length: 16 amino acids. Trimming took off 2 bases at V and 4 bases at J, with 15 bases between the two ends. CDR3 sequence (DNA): TGTGCCAGCAGTGAATCTCTCGGGCAGGGAAATCAGCCCCAGCATTTT. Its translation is CASSESLGQGNQPQHF.

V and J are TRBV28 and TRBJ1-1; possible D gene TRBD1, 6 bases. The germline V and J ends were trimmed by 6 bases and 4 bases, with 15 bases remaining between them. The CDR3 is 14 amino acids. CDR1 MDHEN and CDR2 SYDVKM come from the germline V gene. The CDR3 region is CASSHAQGATEAFF. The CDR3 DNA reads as TGTGCCAGCAGCCATGCACAGGGAGCCACTGAAGCTTTCTTT.

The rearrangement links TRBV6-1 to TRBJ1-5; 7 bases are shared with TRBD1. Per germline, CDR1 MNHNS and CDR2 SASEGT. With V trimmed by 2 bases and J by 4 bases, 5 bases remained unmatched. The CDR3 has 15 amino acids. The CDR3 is CASSEWGTENQPQHF. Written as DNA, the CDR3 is TGTGCCAGCAGTGAATGGGGGACAGAGAATCAGCCCCAGCATTTT.

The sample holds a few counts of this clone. Here the CDR3 DNA reads TGTGCCAGCAGCCCCTCCAATGGCAGGGCCGATGAAGCTTTCTTT. Its protein product is CASSPSNGRADEAFF. The chain employs TRBV7-9 and TRBJ1-1; tentatively, D is TRBD1 (5 bases). Trimming left V 5 bases short and J 7 bases short, with 20 bases between. CDR1 is SEHNR, CDR2 FQNEAQ, per germline (reference sequence). This CDR3 is 15 amino acids long.

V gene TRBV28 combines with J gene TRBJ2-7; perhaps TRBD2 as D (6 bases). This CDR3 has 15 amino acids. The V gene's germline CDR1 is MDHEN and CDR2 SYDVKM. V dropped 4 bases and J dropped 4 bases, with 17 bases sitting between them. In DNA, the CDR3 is TGTGCCAGCAGTTCTCGGGACTGGGGAATTTACGAGCAGTACTTC. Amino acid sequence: CASSSRDWGIYEQYF.